A single T cell receptor beta chain is shown here with its context. Its antigen remains unknown. This same CDR3 is encoded by further DNA sequences in the sample. The data belong to a study of shared clonotypes between healthy human individuals. Study details: Per donor, three plates held CD4 naive cells, three held CD4 memory, two held CD8 naive and one held CD8 memory.

Some clones are missing from TCRdb's copy, which holds only in-frame ones; the method was immunoSEQ multiplex PCR. The sample lists about 680,000 clones, about 92% occurring once. Selected positively for CCR7 and CD45RO-negative, naive CD8 cells excluded terminally differentiated effector memory CD45RA+ cells. Donors had no recently reported acute infections or vaccinations and were HIV-negative. Donors were Caucasian adults residing in Nashville, Tennessee, USA. The V gene lost 0 bases and the J gene lost 6 bases, with 6 bases spanning the gap. The CDR3 totals 12 residues. Germline V gives CDR1 SGHDN, CDR2 FVKESK. Overall study findings and caveats: The four-donor shared clonotypes exceeded non-shared clonotypes in generation probability, with non-shared ones scoring lower.

The sequence was obtained from a young man in good health. J is TRBJ2-7 and V is TRBV14; D is unresolved. Sequenced material: naive CD8+ T cells sorted from blood. The CDR3: CASSQDPGEQYF. The DNA of the CDR3 is TGTGCCAGCAGCCAAGATCCAGGCGAGCAGTACTTC.